The 18 T cell receptor beta chains in this list originate from one sample, sequenced in a study of cytomegalovirus exposure and HLA in healthy donors (dated by TCRdb to 2017 to 2019). The library was obtained by the immunoSEQ multiplex PCR assay. The multiplex PCR relied on a mix of 60 forward primers for TCR Vbeta segments and 13 reverse primers for TCR Jbeta segments. Drawn from immuneACCESS, this table holds only the in-frame rearrangements with V and J called that TCRdb kept. Clones are partly lost; checked studies trace under half to an unresolved V gene and leave the rest unexplained. The table for this sample lists 55,000 to 75,000 clones; approximately 75% of them were counted only once. The biggest ten clones account for approximately 6.3% of the sample. The material sequenced was PBMCs. Source of these receptors: a man younger than 45 in good health and CMV-seropositive.

J is TRBJ1-2 and V is TRBV27, with D unclear. Germline values: CDR1 MNHEY, CDR2 SMNVEV (reference sequence). CDR3 size: 14 residues. The ends were cut back, 9 bases at V and 3 bases at J, with 17 bases in the middle. CDR3 in amino acids: CASAGSGKHYGYTF. CDR3 sequence (DNA): TGTGCCAGTGCGGGGTCGGGGAAGCACTATGGCTACACCTTC.

The chain carries TRBV11-2 and TRBJ2-1, with D perhaps matching TRBD2 (5 bases). The CDR3 is made up of 14 amino acids. The V and J ends lost 5 bases and 7 bases respectively, with 15 bases between them. The germline CDR1 and CDR2 sequences are SGHAT and FQNNGV. The CDR3 here is CASSPSEVSNEQFF. CDR3 DNA: TGTGCCAGCAGCCCGTCGGAGGTTTCGAATGAGCAGTTCTTC.

This clone was detected once. V gene TRBV11-2 combines with J gene TRBJ2-7, with D perhaps TRBD2 (6 bases). This CDR3 is 11 amino acids long. Per germline, CDR1 SGHAT and CDR2 FQNNGV. V lost 5 bases to trimming and J lost 9 bases, with 11 bases between them. The chain's CDR3 is CASSHDGGQYF. The CDR3 DNA follows: TGTGCCAGCAGCCATGACGGGGGGCAGTACTTC.

The chain carries TRBV29-1 and TRBJ2-7; TRBD1 matches at 7 bases. J gave up 2 bases and V 6 bases, and 4 bases lay outside the gene matches. Germline V gene sequence: CDR1 SQVTM, CDR2 ANQGSEA. The length of the CDR3 is 12 residues. DNA of the CDR3: TGCAGCGTCCCCGGACAGGCCTACGAGCAGTACTTC. Its translation is CSVPGQAYEQYF.

This chain joins TRBV6-1 and TRBJ1-1; D gene unclear. V dropped 2 bases and J dropped 4 bases, with 5 bases sitting between them. CDR1 MNHNS and CDR2 SASEGT come from the germline V gene. The CDR3 runs to 12 residues. This CDR3 is CASSERSTEAFF. The CDR3 DNA reads TGTGCCAGCAGTGAAAGGAGCACTGAAGCTTTCTTT.

The rearrangement joins TRBV7-2 to TRBJ2-5; possibly TRBD2 for D (7 bases). Per the germline V gene, CDR1 is SGHTA and CDR2 is FQGNSA. There are 14 residues in the CDR3. The germline V and J ends were trimmed by 1 base and 7 bases, with 13 bases remaining between them. The DNA of the CDR3 is TGTGCCAGCAGCTTAGGGGGGGGACATGGGACCCAGTACTTC. As protein: CASSLGGGHGTQYF.

The chain carries TRBV4-2 and TRBJ2-7; a weak D match, TRBD2 (6 bases). The CDR3 has 15 amino acids. Germline V gene data show CDR1 as LGHNA and CDR2 as YNFKEQ. Trimming removed 0 bases from V and 3 bases from J, with 12 bases in between. CDR3 nucleotides: TGTGCCAGCAGCCAAGATCTAGCGCTACTCTACGAGCAGTACTTC. This sequence encodes CASSQDLALLYEQYF.

The chain joins TRBV18 to TRBJ1-1; D is uncertain. Trimming took off 2 bases at V and 1 base at J, with 5 bases between the two ends. Germline V gene sequence: CDR1 KGHSH, CDR2 LQKENI. The CDR3 sequence is 13 residues long. CDR3 nucleotide sequence: TGTGCCAGCTCACCAAATCGGAACACTGAAGCTTTCTTT. Translation: CASSPNRNTEAFF.

CDR3: CASSKTGQGENEKLFF. DNA of the CDR3: TGTGCCAGCAGCAAGACTGGACAGGGCGAAAATGAAAAACTGTTTTTT. V gene TRBV5-4 combines with J gene TRBJ1-4, with 8 bases identical to TRBD1. The CDR3 totals 16 residues. Germline CDR1 SGHNT, CDR2 YYREEE (reference sequence). The trim removed 4 bases at V and 5 bases at J, leaving 10 bases unmatched.

The rearrangement joins TRBV2 to TRBJ2-2; perhaps TRBD2 as D (7 bases). CDR1 and CDR2 (germline): SNHLY, FYNNEI. V shed 8 bases and J shed 4 bases, with 20 bases lying between them. The CDR3 loop spans 16 amino acids. As DNA, the CDR3 is TGTGCCAGCTTTCAAGGAAGGGGGGGAGGCACCGGGGAGCTGTTTTTT. Translation gives CASFQGRGGGTGELFF.

The chain recombines TRBV7-9 with TRBJ1-2; D is perhaps TRBD1 (5 bases). This CDR3 has 15 residues. V was trimmed by 1 base and J by 4 bases, leaving 13 bases between them. The V gene's germline CDR1 is SEHNR and CDR2 FQNEAQ (reference sequence). The CDR3 nucleotides are TGTGCCAGCAGCTTAGTTACCCAGGGACTCTATGGCTACACCTTC. This gives the protein CASSLVTQGLYGYTF.

This clone was detected a few times. The chain links TRBV6-6 to TRBJ1-4; weak D call: TRBD1 (6 bases). The CDR3 runs 14 residues. CDR1 is MNHNY and CDR2 is SVGAGI in the germline V gene (reference sequence). The V end lost 2 bases, the J end lost 3 bases, and 7 bases lay between the germline ends. The CDR3: CASSYQGSNEKLFF. CDR3 nucleotides: TGTGCCAGCAGTTACCAGGGGTCTAATGAAAAACTGTTTTTT.

V gene TRBV6-5 combines with J gene TRBJ2-3; 10 nucleotides agree with TRBD2. CDR1 and CDR2 from the germline V gene are MNHEY and SVGAGI. The junction had 9 bases not matched to a gene; V was cut back by 10 bases and J by 2 bases. The CDR3 spans 15 residues. This chain's CDR3 is CATTYSGGATDTQYF. The CDR3 DNA follows: TGTGCCACCACATACAGCGGGGGGGCCACAGATACGCAGTATTTT.

The chain has TRBV13 and TRBJ1-2, with D perhaps matching TRBD1 (6 bases). The germline V gene has CDR1 PRHDT and CDR2 FYEKMQ (reference sequence). V gave up 5 bases and J gave up 5 bases, with 18 bases separating them. The length of the CDR3 is 15 residues. Written as DNA, the CDR3 is TGTGCCAGCAGCCTAAAGGACAGTCTTTTATATGGCTACACCTTC. It encodes CASSLKDSLLYGYTF.

This sequence joins TRBV4-2 and TRBJ1-1; D possibly corresponds to TRBD1 (5 bases). With 3 bases removed from V and 1 base from J, the gap between germline ends came to 9 bases. The CDR3 spans 14 residues. The germline V gene has CDR1 LGHNA and CDR2 YNFKEQ. Here the CDR3 reads CASSHEGQNTEAFF. DNA for the CDR3: TGTGCCAGCAGCCACGAAGGACAGAACACTGAAGCTTTCTTT.

The chain combines TRBV4-2 with TRBJ2-7, with D maybe TRBD2 (6 bases). The CDR3 is 15 residues long. V lost 3 bases and J lost 0, with 12 bases in between. CDR1 is LGHNA, CDR2 YNFKEQ, per germline. CDR3 sequence: CASSHKGLTSYEQYF. The CDR3 coding sequence is TGTGCCAGCAGCCATAAGGGACTGACCTCCTACGAGCAGTACTTC.

The rearrangement links TRBV6-1 to TRBJ1-4; no reliable D call. V gave up 6 bases and J gave up 6 bases, with 14 bases separating them. The germline V gene has CDR1 MNHNS and CDR2 SASEGT. The CDR3 length is 14 residues. The CDR3 is CASSYLNPYEKLFF. DNA of the CDR3: TGTGCCAGCAGCTACCTTAACCCTTATGAAAAACTGTTTTTT.

The J gene is TRBJ1-6, the V gene TRBV5-1; 9 bases match TRBD1. CDR1 and CDR2 (germline): SGHRS, YFSETQ. V lost 4 bases to trimming and J lost 10 bases; unmatched junction nucleotides: 6. The CDR3 extends over 14 amino acids. CDR3 DNA: TGCGCCAGCAGCCAGGGACAGGGTGGATCACCCCTCCACTTT. Its translation is CASSQGQGGSPLHF.